This TCR beta chain was captured by sequencing in a study of blood T cells in healthy people across ages. Whole-study results and caveats: Higher diversity and more naive CD4+ cells were features of long-lived donors, compared to aged donors. A strong correlation was found between TCR beta diversity and the percentage of naive T cells.

Primers used in a second PCR of roughly 7 to 12 cycles were a sample-barcoded 5' primer and a J-beta primer mix. Using its own MiXCR run on the 5' RACE reads, TCRdb lists one record per CDR3 protein. The sample has about 1.6 million distinct CDR3 sequences; about 35% are singletons. V was trimmed by 4 bases and J by 4 bases, leaving 16 bases between them. The CDR3 sequence is 15 residues long. CDR1 KGHDR and CDR2 SFDVKD come from the germline V gene. In terms of origin and age, donors were healthy Caucasian individuals from Russia aged roughly 6 to 90. Note on this clonotype: The antigen is unknown.

The material sequenced was blood. J is TRBJ2-7 and V is TRBV24-1; no firm D call. The origin of this receptor is a woman under 40 in good health. CDR3 in DNA: TGTGCCACCAGTGAGGTAGGCGGAGTTAGGTACGAGCAGTACTTC. Residues: CATSEVGGVRYEQYF.